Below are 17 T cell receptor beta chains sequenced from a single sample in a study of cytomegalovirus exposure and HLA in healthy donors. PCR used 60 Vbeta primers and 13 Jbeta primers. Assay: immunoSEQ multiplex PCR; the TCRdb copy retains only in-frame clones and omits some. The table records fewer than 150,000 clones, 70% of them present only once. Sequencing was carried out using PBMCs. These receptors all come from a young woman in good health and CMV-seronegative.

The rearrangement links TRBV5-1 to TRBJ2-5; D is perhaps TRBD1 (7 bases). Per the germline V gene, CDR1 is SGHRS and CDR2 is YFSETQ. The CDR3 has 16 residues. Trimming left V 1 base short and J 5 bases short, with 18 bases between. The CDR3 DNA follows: TGCGCCAGCAGCTTGCCTACCGACAGGGCGGGGGAGACCCAGTACTTC. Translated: CASSLPTDRAGETQYF.

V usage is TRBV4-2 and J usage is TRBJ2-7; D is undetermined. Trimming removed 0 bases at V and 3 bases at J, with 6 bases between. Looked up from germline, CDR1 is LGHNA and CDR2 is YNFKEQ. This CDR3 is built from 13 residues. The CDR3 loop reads CASSQDSGYEQYF. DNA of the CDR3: TGTGCCAGCAGCCAAGATTCGGGCTACGAGCAGTACTTC.

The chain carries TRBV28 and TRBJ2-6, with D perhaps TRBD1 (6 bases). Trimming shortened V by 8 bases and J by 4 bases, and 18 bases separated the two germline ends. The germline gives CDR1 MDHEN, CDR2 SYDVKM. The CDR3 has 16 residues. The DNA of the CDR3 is TGTGCCAGCTATGACTCAAACAGGGTCGGGGCCAACGTCCTGACTTTC. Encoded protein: CASYDSNRVGANVLTF.

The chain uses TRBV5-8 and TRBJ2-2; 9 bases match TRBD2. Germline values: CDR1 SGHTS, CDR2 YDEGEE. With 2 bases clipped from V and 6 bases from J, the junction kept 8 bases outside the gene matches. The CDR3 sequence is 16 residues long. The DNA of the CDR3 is TGTGCCAGCAGCTTCGACGGCGGGAGGGCCCCCGGGGAGCTGTTTTTT. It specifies CASSFDGGRAPGELFF.

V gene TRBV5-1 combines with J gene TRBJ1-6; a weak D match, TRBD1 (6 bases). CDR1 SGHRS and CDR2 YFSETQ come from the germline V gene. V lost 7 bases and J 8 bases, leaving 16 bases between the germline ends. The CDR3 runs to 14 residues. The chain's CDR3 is CASGVGASDSPLHF. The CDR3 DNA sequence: TGCGCCAGCGGCGTGGGGGCTTCGGATTCACCCCTCCACTTT.

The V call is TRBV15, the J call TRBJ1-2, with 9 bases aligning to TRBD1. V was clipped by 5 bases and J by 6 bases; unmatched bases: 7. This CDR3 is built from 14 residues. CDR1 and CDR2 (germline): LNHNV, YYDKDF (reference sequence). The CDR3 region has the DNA TGTGCCACCAGCGAGACAGGGGGTACGGATGGCTACACCTTC. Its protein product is CATSETGGTDGYTF.

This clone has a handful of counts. CDR3 sequence (DNA): TGTGCCAGCAGCTTATCGGGAGCAACCTATGGCTACACCTTC. Residues: CASSLSGATYGYTF. This chain links TRBV7-9 with TRBJ1-2, with D unresolved. The CDR3 runs to 14 residues. V was clipped by 2 bases and J by 4 bases, with 11 bases between them. CDR1 SEHNR and CDR2 FQNEAQ come from the germline V gene (reference sequence).

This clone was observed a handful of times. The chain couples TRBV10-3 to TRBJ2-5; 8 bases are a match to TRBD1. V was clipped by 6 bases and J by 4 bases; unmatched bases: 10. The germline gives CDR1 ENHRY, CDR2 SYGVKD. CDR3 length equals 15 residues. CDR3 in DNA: TGTGCCATCAGCCAGGACAGGGCCTCGGCAGAGACCCAGTACTTC. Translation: CAISQDRASAETQYF.

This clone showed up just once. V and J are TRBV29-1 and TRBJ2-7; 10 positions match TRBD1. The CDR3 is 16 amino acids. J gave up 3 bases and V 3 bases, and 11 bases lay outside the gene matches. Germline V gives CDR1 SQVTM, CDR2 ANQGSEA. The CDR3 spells CSVDLGPRTGGYEQYF. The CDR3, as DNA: TGCAGCGTTGACCTAGGACCCAGGACAGGGGGCTACGAGCAGTACTTC.

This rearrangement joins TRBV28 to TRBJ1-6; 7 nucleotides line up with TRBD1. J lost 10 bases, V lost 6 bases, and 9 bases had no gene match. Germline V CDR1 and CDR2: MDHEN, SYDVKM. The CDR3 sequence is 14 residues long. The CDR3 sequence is CASSPDRVWSPLHF. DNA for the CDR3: TGTGCCAGCAGCCCCGACAGGGTGTGGTCACCCCTCCACTTT.

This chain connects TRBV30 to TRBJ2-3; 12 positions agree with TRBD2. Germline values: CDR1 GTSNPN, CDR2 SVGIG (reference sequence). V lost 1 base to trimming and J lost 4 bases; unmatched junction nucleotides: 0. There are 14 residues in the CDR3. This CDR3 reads CAWSASGGADTQYF. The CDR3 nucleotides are TGTGCCTGGAGTGCTAGCGGGGGGGCAGATACGCAGTATTTT.

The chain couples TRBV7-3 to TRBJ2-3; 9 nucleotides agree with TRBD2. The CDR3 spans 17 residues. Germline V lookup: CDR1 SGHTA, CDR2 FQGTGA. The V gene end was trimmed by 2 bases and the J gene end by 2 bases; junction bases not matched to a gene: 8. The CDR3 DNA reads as TGTGCCAGCAGCTTAGCGGGAGGGCCCATCGACACAGATACGCAGTATTTT. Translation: CASSLAGGPIDTDTQYF.

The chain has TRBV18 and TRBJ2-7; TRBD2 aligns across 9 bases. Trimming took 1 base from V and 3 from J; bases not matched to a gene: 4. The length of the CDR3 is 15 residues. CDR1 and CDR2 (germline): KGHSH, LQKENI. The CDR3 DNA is TGTGCCAGCTCACCACAAACTAGCGGGCTCTACGAGCAGTACTTC. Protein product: CASSPQTSGLYEQYF.

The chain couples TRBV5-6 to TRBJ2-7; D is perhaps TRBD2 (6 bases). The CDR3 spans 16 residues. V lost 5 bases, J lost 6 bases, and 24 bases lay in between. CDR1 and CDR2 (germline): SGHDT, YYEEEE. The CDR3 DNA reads TGTGCCAGCAGTAGTTGGGGAGGTGCAGGGACTCTCGAGCAGTACTTC. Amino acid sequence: CASSSWGGAGTLEQYF.

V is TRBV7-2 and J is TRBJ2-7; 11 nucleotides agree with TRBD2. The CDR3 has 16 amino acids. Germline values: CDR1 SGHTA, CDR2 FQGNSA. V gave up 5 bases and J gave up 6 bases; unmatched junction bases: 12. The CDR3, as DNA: TGTGCCAGCAGCCTCCTTAGCGGGAGGGTCTTGGGCGAGCAGTACTTC. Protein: CASSLLSGRVLGEQYF.

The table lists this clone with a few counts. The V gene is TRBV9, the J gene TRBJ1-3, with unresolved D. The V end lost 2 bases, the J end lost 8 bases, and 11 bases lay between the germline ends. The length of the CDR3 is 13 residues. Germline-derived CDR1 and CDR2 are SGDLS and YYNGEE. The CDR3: CASSVGGFDTIYF. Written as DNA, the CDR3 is TGTGCCAGCAGCGTTGGCGGGTTTGACACCATATATTTT.

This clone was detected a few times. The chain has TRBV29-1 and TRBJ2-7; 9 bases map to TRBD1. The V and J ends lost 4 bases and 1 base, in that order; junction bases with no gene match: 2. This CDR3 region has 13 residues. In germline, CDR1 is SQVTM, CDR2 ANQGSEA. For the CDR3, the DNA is TGCAGCGTTGCACAGGGGGCTTCCTACGAGCAGTACTTC. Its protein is CSVAQGASYEQYF.